This is a list of T cell receptor beta chains from one sample in a study of cytomegalovirus exposure and HLA in healthy donors. Produced via immunoSEQ multiplex PCR; TCRdb's table is partial and in-frame only. This sample's clone table lists about 140,000 clones. The sequencing sample was made of PBMCs. Receptors were obtained from a man in his forties in good health and CMV-seronegative. CDR3s include the opening cysteine and the closing phenylalanine or tryptophan. The D gene is left open where the match is weak. A row's size may be missing; if present it is once, few, many or a size class.

clone size: NA; D gene: NA; V gene: TRBV6-1; J gene: TRBJ2-3; CDR3 DNA: TGTGCCAGCAGTCCTCGACACGCACAAGATACGCAGTATTTT; CDR3 protein: CASSPRHAQDTQYF
clone size: NA; D gene: TRBD1; V gene: TRBV28; J gene: TRBJ2-1; CDR3 DNA: TGTGCCAGCAGTCGTCGGGACAGGGGGAATGAGCAGTTCTTC; CDR3 protein: CASSRRDRGNEQFF
clone size: NA; D gene: NA; V gene: TRBV6-1; J gene: TRBJ1-1; CDR3 DNA: TGTGCCAGCAGTGGGGGGGGCACAATAGCTGAAGCTTTCTTT; CDR3 protein: CASSGGGTIAEAFF
clone size: NA; D gene: TRBD1; V gene: TRBV4-1; J gene: TRBJ2-4; CDR3 DNA: TGCGCCAGCAGCCAAACAGGGGGAGCCAAAAACATTCAGTACTTC; CDR3 protein: CASSQTGGAKNIQYF
clone size: large; D gene: NA; V gene: TRBV2; J gene: TRBJ1-6; CDR3 DNA: TGTGCCAGCAGTACCGGACAGAGCTCCTATAATTCACCCCTCCACTTT; CDR3 protein: CASSTGQSSYNSPLHF
clone size: NA; D gene: TRBD2; V gene: TRBV4-2; J gene: TRBJ2-7; CDR3 DNA: TGTGCCAGCAGCCAAGAGATAGCGGGGGGTTCCTACGAGCAGTACTTC; CDR3 protein: CASSQEIAGGSYEQYF
clone size: NA; D gene: TRBD1; V gene: TRBV5-1; J gene: TRBJ1-6; CDR3 DNA: TGCGCCAGCAGCTTGGGCAGGGGGGATTCACCCCTCCACTTT; CDR3 protein: CASSLGRGDSPLHF
clone size: NA; D gene: TRBD2; V gene: TRBV7-8; J gene: TRBJ2-2; CDR3 DNA: TGTGCCAGCAGGTCTAGCGGGGGGGCCACCGGGGAGCTGTTTTTT; CDR3 protein: CASRSSGGATGELFF
clone size: NA; D gene: NA; V gene: TRBV27; J gene: TRBJ2-6; CDR3 DNA: TGTGCCAGCAGTTTTGAGATTTCTGGGGCCAACGTCCTGACTTTC; CDR3 protein: CASSFEISGANVLTF
clone size: NA; D gene: TRBD2; V gene: TRBV7-3; J gene: TRBJ2-1; CDR3 DNA: TGTGCCAGCAGCTTAAGGGCGGGGGGGCACAATGAGCAGTTCTTC; CDR3 protein: CASSLRAGGHNEQFF
clone size: NA; D gene: NA; V gene: TRBV18; J gene: TRBJ1-1; CDR3 DNA: TGTGCCAGCTCCCAGAGCGTGTATCAGGGATTGAACACTGAAGCTTTCTTT; CDR3 protein: CASSQSVYQGLNTEAFF
clone size: NA; D gene: TRBD1; V gene: TRBV6-6; J gene: TRBJ1-5; CDR3 DNA: TGTGCCAGCAGTTACACAGGGGAAGATCAGCCCCAGCATTTT; CDR3 protein: CASSYTGEDQPQHF
clone size: NA; D gene: TRBD1; V gene: TRBV5-1; J gene: TRBJ2-3; CDR3 DNA: TGCGCCAGCTCCCGGACAGGGGAGACAGATACGCAGTATTTT; CDR3 protein: CASSRTGETDTQYF
clone size: NA; D gene: TRBD1; V gene: TRBV7-8; J gene: TRBJ2-5; CDR3 DNA: TGTGCCAGCAGCTCGGACAGGGAAGAAGAGACCCAGTACTTC; CDR3 protein: CASSSDREEETQYF
clone size: NA; D gene: NA; V gene: TRBV2; J gene: TRBJ2-4; CDR3 DNA: TGTGCCAGCAGTCAGGGGCTGAACATTCAGTACTTC; CDR3 protein: CASSQGLNIQYF
clone size: NA; D gene: NA; V gene: TRBV5-6; J gene: TRBJ2-5; CDR3 DNA: TGTGCCAGCAGCGTGGGACTTACCCAAGAGACCCAGTACTTC; CDR3 protein: CASSVGLTQETQYF
clone size: NA; D gene: NA; V gene: TRBV9; J gene: TRBJ1-4; CDR3 DNA: TGTGCCAGCAGCGTAGACGTTGGGAGTGAAAAACTGTTTTTT; CDR3 protein: CASSVDVGSEKLFF
clone size: NA; D gene: NA; V gene: TRBV19; J gene: TRBJ2-6; CDR3 DNA: TGTGCCAGTAGTGTAACCTTTACCGGCTCTGGGGCCAACGTCCTGACTTTC; CDR3 protein: CASSVTFTGSGANVLTF
clone size: NA; D gene: TRBD1; V gene: TRBV5-6; J gene: TRBJ2-3; CDR3 DNA: TGTGCCAGCATTACCGGGACAGGGGGACGAGATACGCAGTATTTT; CDR3 protein: CASITGTGGRDTQYF
clone size: NA; D gene: TRBD1; V gene: TRBV4-1; J gene: TRBJ2-4; CDR3 DNA: TGCGCCAGCAGCCAATCAAGACAGGGGCTAGCCAAAAACATTCAGTACTTC; CDR3 protein: CASSQSRQGLAKNIQYF
clone size: NA; D gene: NA; V gene: TRBV2; J gene: TRBJ2-5; CDR3 DNA: TGTGCCAGCAGTGCCTCCCCCGGAGGCCTTTCAGAGACCCAGTACTTC; CDR3 protein: CASSASPGGLSETQYF
clone size: NA; D gene: TRBD1; V gene: TRBV19; J gene: TRBJ1-5; CDR3 DNA: TGTGCCAGTAGTCCCGGGACAGGGAAAGCTCTTAGCAATCAGCCCCAGCATTTT; CDR3 protein: CASSPGTGKALSNQPQHF
clone size: NA; D gene: TRBD1; V gene: TRBV11-2; J gene: TRBJ1-3; CDR3 DNA: TGTGCCACCATCAGACAGGGGGCTTACCCCATATATTTT; CDR3 protein: CATIRQGAYPIYF
clone size: NA; D gene: TRBD2; V gene: TRBV9; J gene: TRBJ2-3; CDR3 DNA: TGTGCCAGCAGCGCACTAGCGGGGGGGCCAAATACGCAGTATTTT; CDR3 protein: CASSALAGGPNTQYF
clone size: NA; D gene: TRBD2; V gene: TRBV7-8; J gene: TRBJ2-1; CDR3 DNA: TGTGCCAGCAGCTTCGGGGGGGGAAGCAATGAGCAGTTCTTC; CDR3 protein: CASSFGGGSNEQFF
clone size: NA; D gene: TRBD2; V gene: TRBV13; J gene: TRBJ2-7; CDR3 DNA: TGTGCCAGCAGCTTACAACTAGCGGGGAAGAGCTCCTACGAGCAGTACTTC; CDR3 protein: CASSLQLAGKSSYEQYF
clone size: NA; D gene: TRBD2; V gene: TRBV9; J gene: TRBJ2-1; CDR3 DNA: TGTGCCAGCAGCACCCGTCCCAATAGCGGGCGCGACAATGAGCAGTTCTTC; CDR3 protein: CASSTRPNSGRDNEQFF
clone size: NA; D gene: TRBD2; V gene: TRBV7-2; J gene: TRBJ2-3; CDR3 DNA: TGTGCCAGCAGCTTAGGGGGACTAGCTACGGTAGATACGCAGTATTTT; CDR3 protein: CASSLGGLATVDTQYF
clone size: NA; D gene: TRBD1; V gene: TRBV9; J gene: TRBJ1-3; CDR3 DNA: TGTGCCAGCAGCGAAAGGACAGGGTTGAGGAGCTCTGGAAACACCATATATTTT; CDR3 protein: CASSERTGLRSSGNTIYF
clone size: NA; D gene: NA; V gene: TRBV18; J gene: TRBJ1-1; CDR3 DNA: TGTGCCAGCTCACTGGGACATTTGAACACTGAAGCTTTCTTT; CDR3 protein: CASSLGHLNTEAFF
clone size: NA; D gene: TRBD1; V gene: TRBV4-1; J gene: TRBJ1-3; CDR3 DNA: TGCGCCAGCAGCCAGACAGGGGCATTTGCTGGAAACACCATATATTTT; CDR3 protein: CASSQTGAFAGNTIYF
clone size: NA; D gene: NA; V gene: TRBV19; J gene: TRBJ1-2; CDR3 DNA: TGTGCCAGTAGTATGTCGAGGGTGTCCTATGGCTACACCTTC; CDR3 protein: CASSMSRVSYGYTF
clone size: NA; D gene: NA; V gene: TRBV6-5; J gene: TRBJ2-4; CDR3 DNA: TGTGCCAGCAGGTCCATGTTAGACATTCAGTACTTC; CDR3 protein: CASRSMLDIQYF
clone size: NA; D gene: NA; V gene: TRBV29-1; J gene: TRBJ2-3; CDR3 DNA: TGCAGCGTTGTCTCCCCCGAGACAGATACGCAGTATTTT; CDR3 protein: CSVVSPETDTQYF
clone size: NA; D gene: NA; V gene: TRBV11-2; J gene: TRBJ1-1; CDR3 DNA: TGTGCCAGCAGCTCAAGCCCGGAAGCTTTCTTT; CDR3 protein: CASSSSPEAFF
clone size: NA; D gene: NA; V gene: TRBV6-5; J gene: TRBJ1-2; CDR3 DNA: TGTGCCAGCAGATACCCGGGGAGCTATGGCTACACCTTC; CDR3 protein: CASRYPGSYGYTF
clone size: NA; D gene: NA; V gene: TRBV12-5; J gene: TRBJ2-7; CDR3 DNA: TGTGCTAGTGGTTCCCCCGGGGCTAGCGTCGCTTACGAGCAGTACTTC; CDR3 protein: CASGSPGASVAYEQYF
clone size: NA; D gene: NA; V gene: TRBV9; J gene: TRBJ1-2; CDR3 DNA: TGTGCCAGCAGCGTGGACAGCACAGCTAACTATGGCTACACCTTC; CDR3 protein: CASSVDSTANYGYTF
clone size: NA; D gene: TRBD2; V gene: TRBV27; J gene: TRBJ2-1; CDR3 DNA: TGTGCCAGCAGTCGTAACGGGGGGGCCTACAATGAGCAGTTCTTC; CDR3 protein: CASSRNGGAYNEQFF
clone size: NA; D gene: TRBD1; V gene: TRBV2; J gene: TRBJ2-5; CDR3 DNA: TGTGCCAGCAGTGGAGGGGGCCTACAAGAGACCCAGTACTTC; CDR3 protein: CASSGGGLQETQYF
clone size: NA; D gene: NA; V gene: TRBV7-9; J gene: TRBJ2-7; CDR3 DNA: TGTGCCAGCAGCTCTAGGGGCCGCTACCAGGGGGAGCAGTACTTC; CDR3 protein: CASSSRGRYQGEQYF
clone size: NA; D gene: TRBD2; V gene: TRBV13; J gene: TRBJ2-3; CDR3 DNA: TGTGCCAGCAGCTCCGGGACTAGCGGGGGGGAGACAGATACGCAGTATTTT; CDR3 protein: CASSSGTSGGETDTQYF
clone size: NA; D gene: NA; V gene: TRBV7-9; J gene: TRBJ1-4; CDR3 DNA: TGTGCCAGCAGCTTAGCCCAGGCTAATGAAAAACTGTTTTTT; CDR3 protein: CASSLAQANEKLFF
clone size: NA; D gene: NA; V gene: TRBV27; J gene: TRBJ1-3; CDR3 DNA: TGTGCCAGCAGTTCCCATGGGGGGACTGCAGGAAACACCATATATTTT; CDR3 protein: CASSSHGGTAGNTIYF
clone size: NA; D gene: TRBD1; V gene: TRBV13; J gene: TRBJ2-2; CDR3 DNA: TGTGCCAGCAGCCCCCGGGACAGGGTCACCGGGGAGCTGTTTTTT; CDR3 protein: CASSPRDRVTGELFF
clone size: NA; D gene: TRBD1; V gene: TRBV4-3; J gene: TRBJ2-7; CDR3 DNA: TGCGCCAGCAGCCAAGATGGACAGGCGCGGAAGCAGTACTTC; CDR3 protein: CASSQDGQARKQYF
clone size: NA; D gene: TRBD1; V gene: TRBV4-2; J gene: TRBJ2-3; CDR3 DNA: TGTGCCAGCAGCCATAAGAGAGGGCAGGGGGGCACAGATACGCAGTATTTT; CDR3 protein: CASSHKRGQGGTDTQYF
clone size: NA; D gene: NA; V gene: TRBV20-1; J gene: TRBJ2-5; CDR3 DNA: TGCAGTGCTAGAGATAGAGAGACCCAGTACTTC; CDR3 protein: CSARDRETQYF
clone size: NA; D gene: TRBD1; V gene: TRBV6-1; J gene: TRBJ1-1; CDR3 DNA: TGTGCCAGCAGGGAACAGGGGACTGAAGCTTTCTTT; CDR3 protein: CASREQGTEAFF
clone size: NA; D gene: NA; V gene: TRBV6-6; J gene: TRBJ1-6; CDR3 DNA: TGTGCCAGCAGTTACTCGGAGAGTAATTCACCCCTCCACTTT; CDR3 protein: CASSYSESNSPLHF
clone size: NA; D gene: NA; V gene: TRBV6-1; J gene: TRBJ1-1; CDR3 DNA: TGTGCCAGCAGCCCACAGAAGAACACTGAAGCTTTCTTT; CDR3 protein: CASSPQKNTEAFF
clone size: NA; D gene: NA; V gene: TRBV7-9; J gene: TRBJ2-7; CDR3 DNA: TGTGCCAGCAGTAGGGAAGGGGTCGAGCAGTACTTC; CDR3 protein: CASSREGVEQYF
clone size: NA; D gene: TRBD1; V gene: TRBV27; J gene: TRBJ1-3; CDR3 DNA: TGTGCCAGCAGTCGACAGGGGGGAAACACCATATATTTT; CDR3 protein: CASSRQGGNTIYF
clone size: NA; D gene: TRBD1; V gene: TRBV7-9; J gene: TRBJ2-7; CDR3 DNA: TGTGCCAGCAGCTTCGGACAGGGGGCTACGCAGTACTTC; CDR3 protein: CASSFGQGATQYF
clone size: NA; D gene: NA; V gene: TRBV6-1; J gene: TRBJ2-4; CDR3 DNA: TGTGCCAGCAGTGAAGAAGAGGAGGGCATTCAGTACTTC; CDR3 protein: CASSEEEEGIQYF
clone size: NA; D gene: TRBD2; V gene: TRBV27; J gene: TRBJ2-1; CDR3 DNA: TGTGCCAGCAGTGGAGCGGGGGGGATCAGGGAGCAGTTCTTC; CDR3 protein: CASSGAGGIREQFF
clone size: NA; D gene: TRBD1; V gene: TRBV7-8; J gene: TRBJ1-1; CDR3 DNA: TGTGCCAGCAGCAGACAGGGTTTGGCTTTCTTT; CDR3 protein: CASSRQGLAFF
clone size: NA; D gene: TRBD2; V gene: TRBV5-4; J gene: TRBJ2-1; CDR3 DNA: TGTGCCAGCAGCTTGGGGCTAGCGGGGGGCTACAATGAGCAGTTCTTC; CDR3 protein: CASSLGLAGGYNEQFF
clone size: NA; D gene: TRBD1; V gene: TRBV28; J gene: TRBJ1-2; CDR3 DNA: TGTGCCAGCAGTGCAACAGGGGTCTATGGCTACACCTTC; CDR3 protein: CASSATGVYGYTF